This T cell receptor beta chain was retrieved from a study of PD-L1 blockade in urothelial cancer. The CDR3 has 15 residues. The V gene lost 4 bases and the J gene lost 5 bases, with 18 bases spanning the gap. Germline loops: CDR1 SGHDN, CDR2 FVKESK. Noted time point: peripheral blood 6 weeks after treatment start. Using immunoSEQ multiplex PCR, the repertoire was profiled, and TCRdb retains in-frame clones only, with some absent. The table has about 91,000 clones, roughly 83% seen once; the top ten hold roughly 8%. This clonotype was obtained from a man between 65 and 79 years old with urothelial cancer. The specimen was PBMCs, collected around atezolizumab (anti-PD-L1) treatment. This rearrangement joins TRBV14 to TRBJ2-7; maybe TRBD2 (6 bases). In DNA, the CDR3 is TGTGCCAGCAGCCCTCAGCGACTAGTGAACAACGAGCAGTACTTC. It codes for CASSPQRLVNNEQYF.